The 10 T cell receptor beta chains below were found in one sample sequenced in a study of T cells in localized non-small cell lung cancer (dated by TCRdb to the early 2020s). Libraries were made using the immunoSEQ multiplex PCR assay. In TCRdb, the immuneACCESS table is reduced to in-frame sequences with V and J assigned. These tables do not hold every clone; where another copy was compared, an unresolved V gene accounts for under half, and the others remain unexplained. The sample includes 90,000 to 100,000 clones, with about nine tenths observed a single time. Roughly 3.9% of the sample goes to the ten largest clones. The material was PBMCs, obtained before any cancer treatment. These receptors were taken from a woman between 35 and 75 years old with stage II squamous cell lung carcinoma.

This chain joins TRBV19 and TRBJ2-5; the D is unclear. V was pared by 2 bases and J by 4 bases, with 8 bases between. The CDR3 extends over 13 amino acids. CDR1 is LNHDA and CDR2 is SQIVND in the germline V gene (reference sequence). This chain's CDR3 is CASSITHGETQYF. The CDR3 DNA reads TGTGCCAGTAGTATAACTCACGGAGAGACCCAGTACTTC.

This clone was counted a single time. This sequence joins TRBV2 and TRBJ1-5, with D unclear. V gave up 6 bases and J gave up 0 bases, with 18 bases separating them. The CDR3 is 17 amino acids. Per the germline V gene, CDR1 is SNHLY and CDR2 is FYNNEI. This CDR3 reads CASSPRASPGSNQPQHF. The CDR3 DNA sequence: TGTGCCAGCAGCCCCCGAGCCTCTCCCGGTAGCAATCAGCCCCAGCATTTT.

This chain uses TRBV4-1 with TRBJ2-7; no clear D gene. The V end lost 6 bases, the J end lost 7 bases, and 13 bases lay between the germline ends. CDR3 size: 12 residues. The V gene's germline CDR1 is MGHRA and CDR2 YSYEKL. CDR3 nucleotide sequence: TGCGCCAGCAGTGAAGGTTTAGGGGAGCAGTACTTC. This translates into CASSEGLGEQYF.

The CDR3 here is CASSSPVGTYEQYF. Written as DNA, the CDR3 is TGTGCCAGCAGTTCTCCCGTAGGAACCTACGAGCAGTACTTC. This chain connects TRBV28 to TRBJ2-7; no clear D. This CDR3 is built from 14 residues. V was clipped by 4 bases and J by 2 bases, with 12 bases between them. Looked up from germline, CDR1 is MDHEN and CDR2 is SYDVKM.

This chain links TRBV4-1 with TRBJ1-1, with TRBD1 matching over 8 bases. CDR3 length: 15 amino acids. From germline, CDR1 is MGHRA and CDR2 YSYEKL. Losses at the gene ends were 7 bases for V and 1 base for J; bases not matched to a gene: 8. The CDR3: CASTLAGTGNTEAFF. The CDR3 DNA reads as TGCGCCAGCACCTTAGCCGGGACAGGGAACACTGAAGCTTTCTTT.

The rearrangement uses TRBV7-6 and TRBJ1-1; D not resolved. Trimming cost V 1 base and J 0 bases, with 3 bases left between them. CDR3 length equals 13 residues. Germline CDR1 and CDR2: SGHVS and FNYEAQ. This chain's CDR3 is CASSLVVNTEAFF. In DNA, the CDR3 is TGTGCCAGCAGCTTAGTAGTGAACACTGAAGCTTTCTTT.

The CDR3 DNA follows: TGTGCCAGCAGTTTCCGACAGGGGGGTAGCACTGAAGCTTTCTTT. Translation gives CASSFRQGGSTEAFF. V is TRBV5-6 and J is TRBJ1-1; 9 bases are shared with TRBD1. Per germline, CDR1 SGHDT and CDR2 YYEEEE. The CDR3 extends over 15 amino acids. The V and J ends lost 5 bases and 4 bases, in that order; junction bases with no gene match: 9.

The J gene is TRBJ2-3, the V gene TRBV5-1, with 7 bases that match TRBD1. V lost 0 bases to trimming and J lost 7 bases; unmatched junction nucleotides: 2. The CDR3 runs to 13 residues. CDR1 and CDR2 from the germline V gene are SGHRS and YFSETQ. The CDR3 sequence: CASSLVGQNTQYF. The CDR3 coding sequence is TGCGCCAGCAGCTTGGTGGGACAGAATACGCAGTATTTT.

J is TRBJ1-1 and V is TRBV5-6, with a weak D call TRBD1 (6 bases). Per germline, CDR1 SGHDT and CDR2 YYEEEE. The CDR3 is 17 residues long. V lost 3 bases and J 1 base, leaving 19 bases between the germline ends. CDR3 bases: TGTGCCAGCAGCTCCCCCCTTCTAAGGGGGTCGAACACTGAAGCTTTCTTT. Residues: CASSSPLLRGSNTEAFF. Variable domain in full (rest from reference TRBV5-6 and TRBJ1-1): DAGVTQSPTHLIKTRGQQVTLRCSPKSGHDTVSWYQQALGQGPQFIFQYYEEEERQRGNFPDRFSGHQFPNYSSELNVNALLLGDSALYLCASSSPLLRGSNTEAFFGQGTRLTVV.

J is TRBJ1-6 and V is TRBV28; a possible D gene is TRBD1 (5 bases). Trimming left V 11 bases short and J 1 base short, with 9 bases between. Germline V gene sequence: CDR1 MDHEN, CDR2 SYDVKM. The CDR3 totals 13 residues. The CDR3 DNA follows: TGTGCCGTAGGGGTTTCCTATAATTCACCCCTCCACTTT. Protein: CAVGVSYNSPLHF.